Shown below are 7 T cell receptor beta chains from a single sample sequenced in a study of PD-L1 blockade in urothelial cancer. Only in-frame clones appear in the TCRdb table, and some are missing; sequencing was by immunoSEQ multiplex PCR. The data show about 88,000 clones, 90% seen once. The sample in question was PBMCs, obtained around atezolizumab (anti-PD-L1) treatment. These receptors were taken from a man aged 55 to 69 with urothelial cancer.

This clone occurred once. The rearrangement joins TRBV6-6 to TRBJ2-5, with a weak D call TRBD2 (6 bases). Germline V gene sequence: CDR1 MNHNY, CDR2 SVGAGI (reference sequence). This CDR3 region has 15 residues. V was shortened by 5 bases and J by 1 base, with 14 bases between the two germline ends. The CDR3 sequence is CASSPSGGTQETQYF. The CDR3, as DNA: TGTGCCAGCAGTCCTAGTGGCGGGACCCAAGAGACCCAGTACTTC.

The chain has TRBV10-3 and TRBJ2-5, with 7 nucleotides matching TRBD1. This CDR3 has 13 amino acids. The germline CDR1 and CDR2 sequences are ENHRY and SYGVKD. The V segment lost 6 bases and the J segment 0 bases; nucleotides outside the gene matches: 1. CDR3 amino acids: CAIRDRNQETQYF. In DNA, the CDR3 is TGTGCCATCAGGGACAGGAACCAAGAGACCCAGTACTTC.

The V gene is TRBV6-6, the J gene TRBJ1-1; no reliable D call. Trimming shortened V by 2 bases and J by 1 base, and 8 bases separated the two germline ends. Looked up from germline, CDR1 is MNHNY and CDR2 is SVGAGI (reference sequence). The CDR3 length is 14 residues. This chain's CDR3 is CASSYGQENTEAFF. The CDR3 DNA is TGTGCCAGCAGTTACGGCCAGGAGAACACTGAAGCTTTCTTT.

The chain couples TRBV5-1 to TRBJ2-1, with TRBD2 identical over 9 bases. The CDR3 totals 17 residues. The ends lost 0 bases at V and 0 bases at J; junction bases unmatched: 4. Germline V gene data show CDR1 as SGHRS and CDR2 as YFSETQ. Written as DNA, the CDR3 is TGCGCCAGCAGCTTGGTTGGTAGCGGGAGCTCCTACAATGAGCAGTTCTTC. Translating gives CASSLVGSGSSYNEQFF.

The J gene is TRBJ1-3, the V gene TRBV28, with D possibly TRBD1 on 5 matching bases. Germline V gene sequence: CDR1 MDHEN, CDR2 SYDVKM. V was shortened by 7 bases and J by 7 bases, with 20 bases between the two germline ends. The CDR3 runs to 15 residues. CDR3 in DNA: TGTGCCAGCACGGCAGGGTCCGTGAGGCGTAACACCATATATTTT. Its translation: CASTAGSVRRNTIYF.

The gene calls are TRBV5-1 and TRBJ2-3; 7 bases are a match to TRBD1. This CDR3 comprises 15 residues. Trimming cost V 3 bases and J 0 bases; bases outside gene matches: 4. CDR1 and CDR2 (germline): SGHRS, YFSETQ. As DNA, the CDR3 is TGCGCCAGCAGCTGGTTACAGGGGAGCACAGATACGCAGTATTTT. Translation: CASSWLQGSTDTQYF.

The rearrangement links TRBV5-4 to TRBJ1-2; D may be TRBD1 (5 bases). The CDR3 extends over 14 amino acids. Germline-derived CDR1 and CDR2 are SGHNT and YYREEE (reference sequence). V was cut by 0 bases and J by 9 bases, with 15 bases left in between. CDR3 in DNA: TGTGCCAGCAGCTTGGATGGCAGGGTCGAAAGCTACACCTTC. Translating it yields CASSLDGRVESYTF. The variable domain in full, completed from reference TRBV5-4 and TRBJ1-2, reads ETGVTQSPTHLIKTRGQQVTLRCSSQSGHNTVSWYQQALGQGPQFIFQYYREEENGRGNFPPRFSGLQFPNYSSELNVNALELDDSALYLCASSLDGRVESYTFGSGTRLTVV.